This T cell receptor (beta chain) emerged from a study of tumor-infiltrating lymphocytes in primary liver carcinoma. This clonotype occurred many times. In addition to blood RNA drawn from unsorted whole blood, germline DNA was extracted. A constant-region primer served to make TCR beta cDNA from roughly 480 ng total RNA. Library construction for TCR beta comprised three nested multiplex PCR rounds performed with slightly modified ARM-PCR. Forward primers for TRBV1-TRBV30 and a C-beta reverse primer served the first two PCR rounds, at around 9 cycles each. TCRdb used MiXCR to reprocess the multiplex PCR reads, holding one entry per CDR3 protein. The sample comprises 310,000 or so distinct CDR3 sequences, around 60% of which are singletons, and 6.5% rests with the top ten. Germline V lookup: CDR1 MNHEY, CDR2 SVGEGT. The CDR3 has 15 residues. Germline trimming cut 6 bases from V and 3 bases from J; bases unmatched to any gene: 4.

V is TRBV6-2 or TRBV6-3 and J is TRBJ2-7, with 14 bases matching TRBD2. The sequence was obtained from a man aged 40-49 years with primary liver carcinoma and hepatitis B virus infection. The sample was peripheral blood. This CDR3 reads CASRRGTSGSYEQYF. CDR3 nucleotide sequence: TGTGCCAGCAGACGCGGGACTAGCGGGAGCTACGAGCAGTACTTC.